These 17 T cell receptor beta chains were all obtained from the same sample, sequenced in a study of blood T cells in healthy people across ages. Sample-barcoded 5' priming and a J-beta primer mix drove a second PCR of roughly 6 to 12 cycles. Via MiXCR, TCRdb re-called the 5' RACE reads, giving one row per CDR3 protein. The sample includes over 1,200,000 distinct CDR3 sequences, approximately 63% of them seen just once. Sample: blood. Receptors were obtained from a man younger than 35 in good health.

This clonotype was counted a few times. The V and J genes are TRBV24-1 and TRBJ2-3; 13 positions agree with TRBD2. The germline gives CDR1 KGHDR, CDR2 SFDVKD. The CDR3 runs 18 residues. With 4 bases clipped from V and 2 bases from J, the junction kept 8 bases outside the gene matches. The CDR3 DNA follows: TGTGCCACCAGTGACCATAGGACTAGCGGGGGCCTCACAGATACGCAGTATTTT. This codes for CATSDHRTSGGLTDTQYF.

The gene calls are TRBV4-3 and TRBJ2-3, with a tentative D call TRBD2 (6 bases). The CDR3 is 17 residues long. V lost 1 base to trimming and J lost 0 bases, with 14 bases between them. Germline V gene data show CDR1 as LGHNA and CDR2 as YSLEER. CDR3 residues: CASSQVRGVTSTDTQYF. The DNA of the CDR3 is TGCGCCAGCAGCCAAGTTCGCGGGGTAACTAGCACAGATACGCAGTATTTT.

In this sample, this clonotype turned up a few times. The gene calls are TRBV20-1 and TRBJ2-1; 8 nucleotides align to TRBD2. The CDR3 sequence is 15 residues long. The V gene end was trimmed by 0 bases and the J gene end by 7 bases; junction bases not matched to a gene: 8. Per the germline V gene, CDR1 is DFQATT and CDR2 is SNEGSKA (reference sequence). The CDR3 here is CSARDDELAENEQFF. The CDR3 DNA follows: TGCAGTGCTAGAGATGACGAACTAGCGGAAAATGAGCAGTTCTTC.

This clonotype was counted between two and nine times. The CDR3, as DNA: TGTGCCACCAGCAGAGATTTGGGAGAGACCCAGTACTTC. Protein product: CATSRDLGETQYF. This rearrangement joins TRBV15 to TRBJ2-5; D unclear. Between the trimmed V and J ends, which lost 0 bases and 4 bases, there was a span of 6 bases. Germline loops: CDR1 LNHNV, CDR2 YYDKDF (reference sequence). The CDR3 has 13 amino acids.

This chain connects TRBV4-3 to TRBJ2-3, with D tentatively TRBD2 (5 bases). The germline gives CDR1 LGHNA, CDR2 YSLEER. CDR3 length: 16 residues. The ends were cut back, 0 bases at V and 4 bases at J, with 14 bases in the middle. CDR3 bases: TGCGCCAGCAGCCAAGAGTATTCCGAGGGTGCAGATACGCAGTATTTT. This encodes CASSQEYSEGADTQYF.

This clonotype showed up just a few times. The CDR3 DNA follows: TGTGCCAGCTCCAAGGGACCGCCCCAAGAGACCCAGTACTTC. Translated, it gives CASSKGPPQETQYF. This rearrangement joins TRBV18 to TRBJ2-5, with D perhaps being TRBD1 or TRBD2 (5 bases each). The CDR3 length is 14 residues. CDR1 and CDR2 from the germline V gene are KGHSH and LQKENI. V lost 6 bases and J lost 1, with 12 bases in between.

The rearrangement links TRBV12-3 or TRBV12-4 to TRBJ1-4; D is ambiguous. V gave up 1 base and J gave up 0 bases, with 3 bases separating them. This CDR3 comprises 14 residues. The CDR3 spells CASSLVPTNEKLFF. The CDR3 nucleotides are TGTGCCAGCAGTTTAGTACCAACTAATGAAAAACTGTTTTTT.

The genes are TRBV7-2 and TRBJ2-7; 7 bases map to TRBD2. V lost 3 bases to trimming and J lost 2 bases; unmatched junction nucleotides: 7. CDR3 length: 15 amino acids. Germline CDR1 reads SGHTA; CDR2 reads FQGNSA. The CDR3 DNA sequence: TGTGCCAGCAGCTTGGCGGGGGTCCTCCCCTACGAGCAGTACTTC. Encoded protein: CASSLAGVLPYEQYF.

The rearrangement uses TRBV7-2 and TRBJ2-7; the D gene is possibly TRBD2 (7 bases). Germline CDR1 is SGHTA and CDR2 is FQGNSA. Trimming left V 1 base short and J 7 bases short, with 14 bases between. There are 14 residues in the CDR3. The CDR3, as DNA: TGTGCCAGCAGCTTAGGAGGGGGGGCCAATGAGCAGTACTTC. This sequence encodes CASSLGGGANEQYF.

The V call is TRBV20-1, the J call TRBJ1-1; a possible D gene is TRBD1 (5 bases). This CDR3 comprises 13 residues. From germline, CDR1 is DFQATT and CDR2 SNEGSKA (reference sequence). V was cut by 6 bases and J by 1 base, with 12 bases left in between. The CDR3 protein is CSATAGTNTEAFF. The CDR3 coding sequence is TGCAGTGCCACCGCAGGGACGAACACTGAAGCTTTCTTT.

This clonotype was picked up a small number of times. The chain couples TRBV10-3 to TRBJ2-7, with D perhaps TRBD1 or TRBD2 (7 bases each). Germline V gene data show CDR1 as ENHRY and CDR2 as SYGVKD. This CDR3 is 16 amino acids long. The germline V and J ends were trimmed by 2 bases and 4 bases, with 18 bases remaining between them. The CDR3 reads CAISELRGGGFYEQYF. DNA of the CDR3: TGTGCCATCAGTGAGCTCAGGGGGGGCGGGTTTTACGAGCAGTACTTC.

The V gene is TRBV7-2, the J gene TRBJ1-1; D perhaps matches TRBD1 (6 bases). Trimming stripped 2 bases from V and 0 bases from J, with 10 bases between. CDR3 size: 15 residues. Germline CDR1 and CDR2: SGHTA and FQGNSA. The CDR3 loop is CASSLRGVLNTEAFF. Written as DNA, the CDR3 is TGTGCCAGCAGCTTAAGGGGGGTCTTGAACACTGAAGCTTTCTTT.

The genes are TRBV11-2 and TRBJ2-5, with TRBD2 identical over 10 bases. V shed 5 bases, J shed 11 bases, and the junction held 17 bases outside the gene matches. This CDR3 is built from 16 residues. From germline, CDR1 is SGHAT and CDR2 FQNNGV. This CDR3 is CASSPGASGGDNEQYF. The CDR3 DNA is TGTGCCAGCAGCCCGGGGGCTAGCGGGGGTGACAATGAGCAGTACTTC.

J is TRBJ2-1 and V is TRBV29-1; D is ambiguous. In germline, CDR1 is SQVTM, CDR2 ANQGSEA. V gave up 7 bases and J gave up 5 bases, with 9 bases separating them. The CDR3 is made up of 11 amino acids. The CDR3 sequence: CSGGVNNEQFF. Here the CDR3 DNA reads TGCAGCGGTGGGGTTAACAATGAGCAGTTCTTC.

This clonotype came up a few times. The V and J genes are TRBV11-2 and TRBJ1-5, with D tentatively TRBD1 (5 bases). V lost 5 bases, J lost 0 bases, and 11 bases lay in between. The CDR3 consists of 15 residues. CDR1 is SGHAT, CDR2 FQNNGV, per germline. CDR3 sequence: CASSRGRGSNQPQHF. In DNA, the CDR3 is TGTGCCAGCAGCCGTGGTAGGGGTAGCAATCAGCCCCAGCATTTT.

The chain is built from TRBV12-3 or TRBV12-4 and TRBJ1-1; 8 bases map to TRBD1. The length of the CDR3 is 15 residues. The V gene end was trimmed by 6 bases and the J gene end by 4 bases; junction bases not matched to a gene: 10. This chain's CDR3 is CASRQGGGGTTEAFF. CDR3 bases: TGTGCCAGCAGACAGGGGGGGGGCGGTACCACTGAAGCTTTCTTT.

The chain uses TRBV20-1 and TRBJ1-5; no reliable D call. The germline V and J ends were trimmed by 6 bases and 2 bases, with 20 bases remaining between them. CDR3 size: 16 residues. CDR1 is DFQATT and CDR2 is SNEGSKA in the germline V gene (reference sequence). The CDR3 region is CSAKYSGGRGNQPQHF. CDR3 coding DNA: TGCAGTGCAAAGTACAGTGGAGGACGGGGCAATCAGCCCCAGCATTTT.